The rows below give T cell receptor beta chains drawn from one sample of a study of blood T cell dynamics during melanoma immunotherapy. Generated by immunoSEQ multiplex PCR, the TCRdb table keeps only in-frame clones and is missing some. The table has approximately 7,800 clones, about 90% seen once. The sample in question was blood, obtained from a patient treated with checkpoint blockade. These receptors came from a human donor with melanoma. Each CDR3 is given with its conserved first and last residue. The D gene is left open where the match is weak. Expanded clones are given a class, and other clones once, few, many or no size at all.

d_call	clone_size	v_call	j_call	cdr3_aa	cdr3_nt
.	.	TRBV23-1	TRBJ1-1	CASSPPVVVNTEAFF	TGCGCCAGCAGTCCCCCTGTCGTGGTAAACACTGAAGCTTTCTTT
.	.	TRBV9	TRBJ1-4	CASSPQDGTNEKLFF	TGTGCCAGCAGCCCACAAGACGGGACTAATGAAAAACTGTTTTTT
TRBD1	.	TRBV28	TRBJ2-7	CASSLRQGLVGYEQYF	TGTGCCAGCAGTCTTAGACAGGGATTGGTAGGATACGAGCAGTACTTC
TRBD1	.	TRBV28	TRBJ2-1	CASSWGQGSYNEQFF	TGTGCCAGCAGTTGGGGACAGGGGTCCTACAATGAGCAGTTCTTC
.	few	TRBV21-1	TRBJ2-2	CASSTYRDRVCTGELFF	TGTGCCAGCAGCACGTACCGGGACAGGGTGTGCACCGGGGAGCTGTTTTTT
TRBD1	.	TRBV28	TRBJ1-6	CASSLGQGPNSPLHF	TGTGCCAGCAGTCTAGGACAGGGACCTAATTCACCCCTCCACTTT
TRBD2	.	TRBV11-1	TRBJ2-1	CASSFGPSGLYNEQFF	TGTGCCAGCAGCTTTGGTCCTAGCGGGCTATACAATGAGCAGTTCTTC
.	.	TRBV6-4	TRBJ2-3	CASSEQVMSTDTQYF	TGTGCCAGCAGTGAACAGGTCATGAGCACAGATACGCAGTATTTT
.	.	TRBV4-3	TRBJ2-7	CASSQDRHFPGSYEQYF	TGCGCCAGCAGCCAAGATCGCCACTTCCCGGGCTCCTACGAGCAGTACTTC
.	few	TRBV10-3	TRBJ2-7	CAIDGGNGYEQYF	TGTGCCATCGATGGAGGGAACGGCTACGAGCAGTACTTC
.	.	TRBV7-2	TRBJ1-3	CASSYQGGGNTIYF	TGTGCCAGCAGCTATCAGGGTGGTGGAAACACCATATATTTT
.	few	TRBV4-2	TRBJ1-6	CASSQGEGGDSPLHF	TGTGCCAGCAGCCAAGGGGAGGGAGGGGATTCACCCCTCCACTTT
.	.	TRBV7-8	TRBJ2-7	CASSLNRVSEQYF	TGTGCCAGCAGCTTAAACAGGGTCAGCGAGCAGTACTTC
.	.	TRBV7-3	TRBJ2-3	CASSLGNMGDTQYF	TGTGCCAGCAGCTTAGGAAACATGGGAGATACGCAGTATTTT
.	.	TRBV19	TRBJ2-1	CASRPNSAGNEQFF	TGTGCCAGTAGGCCTAATAGCGCAGGCAATGAGCAGTTCTTC
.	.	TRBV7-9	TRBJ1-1	CASSLDGTGNTEAFF	TGTGCCAGCAGCTTAGACGGGACGGGGAACACTGAAGCTTTCTTT
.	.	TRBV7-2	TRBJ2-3	CASSLVFRRTDTQYF	TGTGCCAGCAGCTTGGTTTTCCGGCGCACAGATACGCAGTATTTT
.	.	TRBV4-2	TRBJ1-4	CASSQDRGVGGAGAKLFF	TGTGCCAGCAGCCAAGATCGGGGAGTGGGTGGCGCCGGGGCTAAACTGTTTTTT
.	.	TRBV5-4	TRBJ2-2	CATSEGGNTGELFF	TGTGCCACCTCAGAGGGAGGGAACACCGGGGAGCTGTTTTTT
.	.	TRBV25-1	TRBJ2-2	CASSEVRGELFF	TGTGCCAGCAGTGAGGTGCGCGGGGAGCTGTTTTTT
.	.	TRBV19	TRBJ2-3	CASSPGVDPISTDTQYF	TGTGCCAGTAGTCCGGGTGTAGACCCAATTAGCACAGATACGCAGTATTTT
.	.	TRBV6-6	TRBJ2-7	CASSFPGTPYEQYF	TGTGCCAGCAGTTTTCCCGGGACACCCTACGAGCAGTACTTC
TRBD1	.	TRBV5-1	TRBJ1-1	CASSYTGGGEAFF	TGCGCCAGCAGCTATACAGGGGGTGGGGAAGCTTTCTTT
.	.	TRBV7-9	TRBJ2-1	CASSIHNEQFF	TGTGCCAGCAGCATTCACAATGAGCAGTTCTTC
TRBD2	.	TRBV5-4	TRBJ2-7	CASSRPTGGSGEQYF	TGTGCCAGCAGCCGGCCGACGGGGGGTTCGGGCGAGCAGTACTTC
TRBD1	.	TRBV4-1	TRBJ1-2	CASSQQGQSVGGYTF	TGCGCCAGCAGCCAACAGGGACAGTCAGTCGGAGGCTACACCTTC
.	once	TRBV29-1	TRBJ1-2	CSVGGDISYGYTF	TGCAGCGTTGGAGGGGACATCAGCTATGGCTACACCTTC
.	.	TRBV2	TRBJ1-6	CASWSGVYNSPLHF	TGTGCCAGCTGGTCAGGCGTCTATAATTCACCCCTCCACTTT
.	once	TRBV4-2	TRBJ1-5	CASSKGWGGDQPQHF	TGTGCCAGCAGCAAAGGATGGGGGGGCGACCAGCCCCAGCATTTT
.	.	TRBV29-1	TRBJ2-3	CSVGQGLNTDTQYF	TGCAGCGTTGGGCAGGGCTTAAACACAGATACGCAGTATTTT
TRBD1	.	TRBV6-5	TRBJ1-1	CASKGGGGQNTEAFF	TGTGCCAGCAAGGGGGGAGGGGGCCAGAACACTGAAGCTTTCTTT
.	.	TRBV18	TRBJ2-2	CASSPPAGAANTGELFF	TGTGCCAGCTCACCACCAGCAGGGGCCGCGAACACCGGGGAGCTGTTTTTT
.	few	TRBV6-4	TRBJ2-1	CASSAPSPTGEVGEQFF	TGTGCCAGCAGTGCGCCTTCTCCCACTGGGGAGGTCGGTGAGCAGTTCTTC
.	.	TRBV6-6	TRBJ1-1	CASSYSEQHTEAFF	TGTGCCAGCAGTTACTCGGAGCAGCACACTGAAGCTTTCTTT
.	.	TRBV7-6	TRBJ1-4	CASSLSQGNNEKLFF	TGTGCCAGCAGCCTATCACAGGGAAATAATGAAAAACTGTTTTTT
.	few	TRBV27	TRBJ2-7	CASSVGSSYEQYF	TGTGCCAGCAGTGTCGGAAGCTCCTACGAGCAGTACTTC
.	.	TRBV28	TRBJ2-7	CASSLWGPGEQYF	TGTGCCAGCAGTTTATGGGGGCCGGGCGAGCAGTACTTC
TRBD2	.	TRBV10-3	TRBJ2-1	CAIRGTSGSYNEQFF	TGTGCCATCAGGGGGACTAGCGGCTCCTACAATGAGCAGTTCTTC
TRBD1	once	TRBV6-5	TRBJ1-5	CASSRTDRANQPQHF	TGTGCCAGCAGCCGCACCGACAGGGCCAATCAGCCCCAGCATTTT
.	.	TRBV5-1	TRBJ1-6	CASSEGPTSYNSPLHF	TGCGCCAGCAGTGAAGGGCCGACGTCTTATAATTCACCCCTCCACTTT
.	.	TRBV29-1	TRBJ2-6	CSVEGTGANVLTF	TGCAGCGTTGAAGGGACGGGGGCCAACGTCCTGACTTTC
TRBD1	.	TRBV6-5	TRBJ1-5	CASSRTGSSNQPQHF	TGTGCCAGCAGCCGGACAGGGAGTAGCAATCAGCCCCAGCATTTT
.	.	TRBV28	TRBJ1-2	CASSDGTRGDYGYTF	TGTGCCAGCAGCGACGGGACTCGGGGGGACTATGGCTACACCTTC
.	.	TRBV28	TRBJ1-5	CASSLSDAVITAQHF	TGTGCCAGCAGTTTATCGGACGCGGTGATCACGGCCCAGCATTTT
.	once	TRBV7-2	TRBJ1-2	CASSSLPGRKANYGYTF	TGTGCCAGCAGCTCCCTCCCGGGAAGGAAGGCTAACTATGGCTACACCTTC
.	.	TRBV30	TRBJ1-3	CACSPTGNTIYF	TGTGCCTGCTCGCCGACAGGAAACACCATATATTTT
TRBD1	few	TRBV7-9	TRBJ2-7	CASSPWDSYEQYF	TGTGCCAGCAGCCCCTGGGACAGCTACGAGCAGTACTTC
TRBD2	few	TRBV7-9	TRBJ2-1	CAGRSGSSEQFF	TGTGCCGGGCGTAGCGGGAGTAGTGAGCAGTTCTTC
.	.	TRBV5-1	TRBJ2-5	CASDEGYGETQYF	TGCGCCAGTGATGAGGGCTACGGAGAGACCCAGTACTTC
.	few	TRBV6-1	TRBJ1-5	CASTENNNQPQHF	TGTGCCAGCACCGAAAATAACAATCAGCCCCAGCATTTT
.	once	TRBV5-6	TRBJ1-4	CASSLFRTATNEKLFF	TGTGCCAGCAGCTTGTTCAGGACTGCAACTAATGAAAAACTGTTTTTT
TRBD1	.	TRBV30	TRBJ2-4	CAWSEGQGRGYF	TGTGCCTGGAGTGAAGGACAGGGACGAGGGTACTTC
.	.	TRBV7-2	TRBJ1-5	CASSLGGVGNQPQHF	TGTGCCAGCAGCTTAGGGGGGGTCGGCAATCAGCCCCAGCATTTT